This TCR beta chain was identified during a study of resident and recirculating memory T cells in vitiligo (dated by TCRdb to the late 2010s). Notes on the research overall: For TCR beta sequencing, each of a few stable vitiligo patients provided PBMCs and epidermis from shave biopsies taken at two lesional sites and two nonlesional sites. Without cell sorting, samples were homogenized immediately before genomic DNA was extracted using the Qiagen DNeasy Blood & Tissue Kit. The human TCR beta sequencing was designed to test whether specific clones found in lesional vitiligo skin differed from the clones found in nonlesional skin and in blood. Overall results and qualifications from the work: TCR sequences were not found to be conserved across biopsy sites or patients, suggesting that different lesions are infiltrated by different T cell clones, a pattern described as private specificity. No unique dominant TCR clone was detected, and clonality varied among vitiligo lesions. Mechanistic studies in the future are needed to assess how much the detected T cell clones and the human Trm pools versus Tcm pools each contribute. Even within a single patient, overlap and correlation analysis found no significant repertoire overlap between any biopsies apart from each lesion compared with itself.

To note about this clone: Its antigen remains unidentified. No much larger clonotype is one base removed from it; base qualities were not supplied.

Stable vitiligo was defined as no change in lesions over the previous 6 months. To qualify as stable, patients additionally needed to show no confetti depigmentation, which is a clinical sign of active vitiligo. Any patient who had received treatment in the previous three months was excluded. PBMCs were isolated from heparinized blood by Ficoll density gradient centrifugation and then flash-frozen. The immunoSEQ hsTCRB kit was used to amplify TCR beta chains from the genomic DNA. Sequencing of TCR beta libraries was performed on an Illumina MiSeq instrument by the immunoSEQ service. As for the original processing: Repertoire data were analyzed with the immunoSEQ Analyzer. TCRdb provides this immuneACCESS table in a form limited to in-frame rearrangements. Some clones are lacking; in checked studies, under half of them reflect an unresolved V gene, and why the rest are absent is not known. Clonal size and the V and J genes are those of that table, whereas D and trimming came from the DNA. In all, the sample holds about 76,000 clones, and approximately 90% of those were seen once. Clones ranked in the top ten supply approximately 4.8% of the sample.

Sequencing was carried out using blood. The clonotype was recovered from a male donor with vitiligo.

The nucleotide sequence reads as follows: TGTGCCAGCAGCTCCAGAGGGAGGGTATTTGGCACAGATACGCAGTATTTT. This encodes CASSSRGRVFGTDTQYF. The V and J genes are TRBV13 and TRBJ2-3, with TRBD2 matching 7 junction bases. V is trimmed back by 4 bases and J by 1 base, and the junction contains 11 bases that no gene match accounts for. Taken from the germline V gene (reference sequence), the CDR1 and CDR2 loops are PRHDT and FYEKMQ. The CDR3 numbers 17 residues from cysteine through phenylalanine. Only the CDR3 DNA is retained, 51 bases long and in frame from the first base. Outside the CDR3, residues come from the reference TRBV13 and TRBJ2-3 proteins, so the full variable domain is: AAGVIQSPRHLIKEKRETATLKCYPIPRHDTVYWYQQGPGQDPQFLISFYEKMQSDKGSIPDRFSAQQFSDYHSELNMSSLELGDSALYFCASSSRGRVFGTDTQYFGPGTRLTVL.